This T cell receptor (beta chain) stems from a study of blood T cell repertoires in COVID-19. In the study's own analysis: Reference gene primer amplification gave estimated nucleated cell counts. Clones were sequenced by immunoSEQ multiplex PCR, and TCRdb holds only the in-frame ones, with some missing. The DNA gave D and trimming, while V, J and clone size come from that table. The sample lists roughly 340,000 clones; around 91% were seen once. This CDR3 contains 14 residues. In germline, CDR1 is LNHDA, CDR2 SQIVND (reference sequence). V lost 8 bases and J 4 bases, leaving 16 bases between the germline ends.

The genes are TRBV19 and TRBJ2-3, with D possibly matching TRBD1 (6 bases). Sequences were obtained from peripheral blood. This TCR derives from a woman under 30 who had recovered from COVID-19. The DNA for the CDR3 is TGTGCCAGTCAGGGACAAAGAAGGGCAGATACGCAGTATTTT. The encoded protein is CASQGQRRADTQYF.